This passage covers 20 T cell receptor beta chains from one sample sequenced in a study of blood T cells in healthy people across ages. A second about 7 to 11 cycle PCR used barcoded and J-beta primers. TCRdb re-analysed the 5' RACE reads in MiXCR, keeping a single row per CDR3 protein. This sample has approximately 900,000 distinct CDR3 sequences, with 48% found just once. What was sequenced was blood. These receptors all stem from a man aged 25 to 45 in good health.

This clonotype has just a few counts. The genes are TRBV14 and TRBJ1-1; D is possibly TRBD1 (6 bases). The V end lost 5 bases, the J end lost 1 base, and 8 bases lay between the germline ends. Germline V gives CDR1 SGHDN, CDR2 FVKESK. This CDR3 spans 13 amino acids. DNA of the CDR3: TGTGCCAGCAGCGGACAGTGGAACACTGAAGCTTTCTTT. Amino acids: CASSGQWNTEAFF.

The chain couples TRBV27 to TRBJ1-2; D uncertain. Germline lookup yields CDR1 MNHEY and CDR2 SMNVEV (reference sequence). Between the trimmed V and J ends, which lost 2 bases and 3 bases, there was a span of 10 bases. The CDR3 loop spans 14 amino acids. This CDR3 reads CASSLGPGYYGYTF. As DNA, the CDR3 is TGTGCCAGCAGTTTAGGTCCGGGGTACTATGGCTACACCTTC.

The rearrangement joins TRBV27 to TRBJ1-4; no clear D. CDR1 is MNHEY, CDR2 SMNVEV, per germline (reference sequence). The CDR3 covers 14 residues. Trimming left V 2 bases short and J 3 bases short, with 7 bases between. The CDR3 protein is CASSLKRANEKLFF. DNA of the CDR3: TGTGCCAGCAGTTTAAAGAGGGCTAATGAAAAACTGTTTTTT.

The chain has TRBV7-9 and TRBJ2-3, with 8 bases matching TRBD2. The J segment lost 4 bases and the V segment lost 2 bases, leaving 11 bases of the junction unmatched. CDR1 is SEHNR, CDR2 FQNEAQ, per germline (reference sequence). This CDR3 region has 17 residues. The CDR3 bases are TGTGCCAGCAGCTTACTTGGGACTAGATCGACCCCAGATACGCAGTATTTT. Translation: CASSLLGTRSTPDTQYF.

This clonotype was seen a single time. The chain combines TRBV5-6 with TRBJ2-7; D perhaps matches TRBD1 (5 bases). The CDR3 is 15 residues long. CDR1 is SGHDT and CDR2 is YYEEEE in the germline V gene. Trimming took off 1 base at V and 3 bases at J, with 14 bases between the two ends. CDR3 region: CASSLPLSTVYEQYF. Written as DNA, the CDR3 is TGTGCCAGCAGCTTGCCACTATCGACAGTCTACGAGCAGTACTTC. The variable domain in full, with the rest retrieved from reference TRBV5-6 and TRBJ2-7, is DAGVTQSPTHLIKTRGQQVTLRCSPKSGHDTVSWYQQALGQGPQFIFQYYEEEERQRGNFPDRFSGHQFPNYSSELNVNALLLGDSALYLCASSLPLSTVYEQYFGPGTRLTVT.

In this sample, this clonotype turned up a few times. Just one base apart from a much larger clone, this may be a read error. The chain combines TRBV7-2 with TRBJ2-7, with 10 bases fitting TRBD1. This CDR3 has 13 residues. V gave up 5 bases and J gave up 6 bases; unmatched junction bases: 4. Germline-derived CDR1 and CDR2 are SGHTA and FQGNSA. DNA for the CDR3: TGTGCCAGCAGCGTTCGGACAGGGGGCGAGCAGTACTTC. Amino acids: CASSVRTGGEQYF.

This clonotype was recorded once. The chain links TRBV29-1 to TRBJ1-2, with 8 positions matching TRBD1. The germline CDR1 and CDR2 sequences are SQVTM and ANQGSEA. The CDR3 covers 15 residues. J was trimmed by 1 base and V by 6 bases; bases with no gene match: 10. As DNA, the CDR3 is TGCAGCGTCATGGGACAGGCCCCTTTTAACTATGGCTACACCTTC. Amino acid sequence: CSVMGQAPFNYGYTF.

V usage is TRBV20-1 and J usage is TRBJ1-2; D gene uncertain. CDR3 length equals 12 residues. CDR1 and CDR2 (germline): DFQATT, SNEGSKA (reference sequence). Trimming took 6 bases from V and 7 from J, leaving 15 bases between them. The CDR3 sequence: CSAETVYSGYTF. CDR3 nucleotides: TGCAGTGCCGAAACAGTGTACTCTGGCTACACCTTC.

This clonotype occurred a few times. V gene TRBV5-6 combines with J gene TRBJ2-1; D unclear. Trimming took off 4 bases at V and 8 bases at J, with 4 bases between the two ends. CDR3 length: 10 amino acids. Germline loops: CDR1 SGHDT, CDR2 YYEEEE. In DNA form, the CDR3 reads TGTGCCAGCAGCGGCCATGAGCAGTTCTTC. This codes for CASSGHEQFF.

V usage is TRBV7-2 and J usage is TRBJ2-3; D might be TRBD1 (5 bases). This CDR3 has 15 amino acids. Trimming cost V 6 bases and J 4 bases, with 17 bases left between them. Germline V gene lookup returns CDR1 SGHTA and CDR2 FQGNSA. The CDR3 bases are TGTGCCAGCAGAAATTCGGGCGACAGACCAGATACGCAGTATTTT. This translates into CASRNSGDRPDTQYF.

The gene calls are TRBV28 and TRBJ2-1; D is uncertain. Deletions cut 5 bases from V and 2 bases from J, with 10 bases between. The CDR3 totals 14 residues. Germline CDR1 reads MDHEN; CDR2 reads SYDVKM. CDR3 DNA: TGTGCCAGCAGTACACCGAGACCCTACAATGAGCAGTTCTTC. Translated: CASSTPRPYNEQFF.

The chain is built from TRBV6-5 and TRBJ2-1; D is perhaps TRBD1 or TRBD2 (5 bases each). V was pared by 6 bases and J by 3 bases, with 15 bases between. CDR3 length: 15 residues. From germline, CDR1 is MNHEY and CDR2 SVGAGI. This chain's CDR3 is CASRPGLGSYNEQFF. CDR3 DNA sequence: TGTGCCAGCAGGCCGGGGCTAGGGAGCTACAATGAGCAGTTCTTC.

The rearrangement links TRBV25-1 to TRBJ2-1; perhaps TRBD1 as D (6 bases). This CDR3 region has 14 residues. In germline, CDR1 is MGHDK, CDR2 SYGVNS. Trimming removed 5 bases from V and 10 bases from J, with 18 bases in between. The CDR3 sequence: CASSRAGDNPEQFF. CDR3 nucleotides: TGTGCCAGCAGTCGGGCAGGGGATAATCCGGAGCAGTTCTTC.

CDR3 in amino acids: CAWSAGRGYGEKLFF. CDR3 coding DNA: TGTGCCTGGAGTGCCGGGAGGGGTTACGGAGAAAAACTGTTTTTT. The rearrangement uses TRBV30 and TRBJ1-4, with D perhaps matching TRBD1 (5 bases). Between the trimmed V and J ends, which lost 1 base and 8 bases, there was a span of 17 bases. Germline V gene sequence: CDR1 GTSNPN, CDR2 SVGIG (reference sequence). The CDR3 sequence is 15 residues long. Drawing the rest from reference TRBV30 and TRBJ1-4, the complete variable domain is SQTIHQWPATLVQPVGSPLSLECTVEGTSNPNLYWYRQAAGRGLQLLFYSVGIGQISSEVPQNLSASRPQDRQFILSSKKLLLSDSGFYLCAWSAGRGYGEKLFFGSGTQLSVL.

This clonotype was observed a handful of times. The rearrangement uses TRBV4-3 and TRBJ2-3, with D maybe TRBD1 (6 bases). This CDR3 is built from 13 residues. From germline, CDR1 is LGHNA and CDR2 YSLEER. V was cut by 3 bases and J by 5 bases, with 9 bases left in between. CDR3 sequence (DNA): TGCGCCAGCAGCCAGAACAGGGAAGATACGCAGTATTTT. Translation: CASSQNREDTQYF.

CDR3 nucleotides: TGTGCAAGCGGAGGGGTCTCCTACGAGCAGTACTTC. It specifies CASGGVSYEQYF. This sequence joins TRBV6-2 or TRBV6-3 and TRBJ2-7; D is perhaps TRBD2 (6 bases). CDR3 size: 12 residues. Per germline, CDR1 MNHEY and CDR2 SVGEGT.

The chain links TRBV5-1 to TRBJ2-4, with D unresolved. The CDR3 runs to 15 residues. Germline V lookup: CDR1 SGHRS, CDR2 YFSETQ. V lost 3 bases, J lost 0 bases, and 10 bases lay in between. Here the CDR3 DNA reads TGCGCCAGCAGCTCGGACGTGACAGCCAAAAACATTCAGTACTTC. Translated, it gives CASSSDVTAKNIQYF.

Concerning this clonotype itself: At one end, the junction sequence differs from germline, possibly due to a read error. The chain couples TRBV5-1 to TRBJ2-7; D gene unclear. Germline V lookup: CDR1 SGHRS, CDR2 YFSETQ. This CDR3 is 13 amino acids long. The chain's CDR3 is CASSSFISYVQYF. The CDR3, as DNA: TGCGCCAGCAGCTCCTTCATCTCCTACGTGCAGTACTTC.

This clonotype turned up a few times. The V call is TRBV20-1, the J call TRBJ1-4; D might be TRBD1 (6 bases). The V end lost 6 bases, the J end lost 0 bases, and 17 bases lay between the germline ends. From germline, CDR1 is DFQATT and CDR2 SNEGSKA (reference sequence). This CDR3 contains 16 residues. CDR3 residues: CSARDSGAATNEKLFF. The DNA for the CDR3 is TGCAGTGCCCGAGACTCAGGGGCGGCAACTAATGAAAAACTGTTTTTT.

The V and J genes are TRBV12-1 and TRBJ2-1; the listed D gene, TRBD2, was not tested against the DNA. TRBV12-1 counts as a pseudogene. This CDR3 contains 17 residues. CDR3 bases: TGTGCCAGCAGACGAAAATCGGGACTAGCGGGGGGCGATGAGCAGTTCTTC. Translating it yields CASRRKSGLAGGDEQFF.